One sample yielded the 7 T cell receptor beta chains listed below, sequenced in a study of T-cell memory formation after mild COVID-19. MiXCR, applied by TCRdb to the 5' RACE reads, yields one record per CDR3 protein. Here the sample spans roughly 200,000 distinct CDR3 sequences, about a fifth being singletons. Sequences were obtained from PBMCs or a T cell subset sorted from them (not recorded which). The receptors here all came from an adult woman who had mild COVID-19 (a few samples of this study predate the infection). Cell type and time point are not known.

This clonotype was counted ten times or more. J is TRBJ2-2 and V is TRBV29-1; D perhaps matches TRBD1 (5 bases). CDR3 size: 14 residues. V was pared by 0 bases and J by 2 bases, with 7 bases between. Germline lookup yields CDR1 SQVTM and CDR2 ANQGSEA. The CDR3 nucleotides read TGCAGCGTTGAAGAAGGGGCAAACACCGGGGAGCTGTTTTTT. It specifies CSVEEGANTGELFF.

The chain employs TRBV9 and TRBJ2-7, with D possibly being TRBD1 (6 bases). The CDR3 is 15 residues long. Germline values: CDR1 SGDLS, CDR2 YYNGEE. With 4 bases removed from V and 5 bases from J, the gap between germline ends came to 19 bases. The DNA of the CDR3 is TGTGCCAGCAGCCCGCCGGCGGGCCGACAGGACGAGCAGTACTTC. Residues: CASSPPAGRQDEQYF. The full variable domain, with the rest looked up from reference TRBV9 and TRBJ2-7, is DSGVTQTPKHLITATGQRVTLRCSPRSGDLSVYWYQQSLDQGLQFLIQYYNGEERAKGNILERFSAQQFPDLHSELNLSSLELGDSALYFCASSPPAGRQDEQYFGPGTRLTVT.

The genes are TRBV5-1 and TRBJ1-2; D gene ambiguous. CDR1 is SGHRS and CDR2 is YFSETQ in the germline V gene. With 0 bases removed from V and 7 bases from J, the gap between germline ends came to 19 bases. The CDR3 runs to 16 residues. CDR3 region: CASSLAPDSRLAGYTF. CDR3 DNA: TGCGCCAGCAGCTTGGCCCCAGACTCCCGATTGGCTGGCTACACCTTC.

Remarks on this clonotype: One end of the junction is discordant with germline, which a read error may explain. This chain uses TRBV7-7 with TRBJ2-3, with D possibly being TRBD2 (7 bases). This CDR3 region has 15 residues. Germline V gene sequence: CDR1 SSHAT, CDR2 FNYEAQ (reference sequence). The CDR3 protein is CASSLGGGLTDTQYF. In nucleotides, the CDR3 is TGTGCTAGCAGCTTAGGGGGGGGCCTCACAGATACGCAGTATTTT.

This clonotype came up a few times. The chain uses TRBV7-6 and TRBJ2-3; D is undetermined. Germline V gene lookup returns CDR1 SGHVS and CDR2 FNYEAQ. The ends were cut back, 1 base at V and 7 bases at J, with 6 bases in the middle. The CDR3 is 12 amino acids. This chain's CDR3 is CASSLDRHTQYF. DNA of the CDR3: TGTGCCAGCAGCTTAGATCGCCATACGCAGTATTTT.

This clonotype was counted only a few times. This chain links TRBV7-6 with TRBJ2-1; 12 bases match TRBD2. The CDR3 sequence is 17 residues long. V lost 5 bases to trimming and J lost 10 bases; unmatched junction nucleotides: 15. Germline CDR1 and CDR2: SGHVS and FNYEAQ. CDR3 sequence reads: CASSPRTSGELWGEQFF. In DNA form, the CDR3 reads TGTGCCAGCAGCCCGCGGACTAGCGGGGAGCTGTGGGGGGAGCAGTTCTTC.

This clonotype was seen a single time. The V call is TRBV5-6, the J call TRBJ1-1; 7 bases match TRBD1. Germline lookup yields CDR1 SGHDT and CDR2 YYEEEE. With 4 bases clipped from V and 3 bases from J, the junction kept 6 bases outside the gene matches. The CDR3 has 14 residues. The CDR3 spells CASSVRGQHTEAFF. The CDR3 nucleotides read TGTGCCAGCAGCGTCAGGGGACAGCACACTGAAGCTTTCTTT.